The rows below give T cell receptor beta chains drawn from one sample of a study of blood T cell repertoires in COVID-19. Assay: immunoSEQ multiplex PCR; the TCRdb copy retains only in-frame clones and omits some. The table has roughly 86,000 clones, approximately 86% seen once; the top ten hold 4.5% to 6%. The sample consisted of peripheral blood. The receptors were gathered from a man aged 45-65 years with active or convalescent COVID-19. The CDR3 runs from the conserved cysteine through the conserved F or W. The D gene is left open where the match is weak. Where a row states a size, it is once, few, many or the class of an expanded clone; other rows omit it.

d_call j_call v_call clone_size cdr3_aa cdr3_nt
TRBD1 TRBJ2-5 TRBV19 . CASSGDSTETQYF TGTGCCAGTAGTGGGGACAGTACGGAGACCCAGTACTTC
. TRBJ2-4 TRBV3-1/TRBV3-2 . CASSQDLEGNIQYF TGTGCCAGCAGCCAAGATCTGGAGGGAAACATTCAGTACTTC
TRBD1 TRBJ1-3 TRBV19 . CASSTGGTGNTIYF TGTGCCAGTAGTACAGGGGGAACTGGAAACACCATATATTTT
. TRBJ1-6 TRBV3-1/TRBV3-2 . CASSPQGGDSPLHF TGTGCCAGCAGCCCCCAGGGTGGGGATTCACCCCTCCACTTT
. TRBJ2-7 TRBV6-5 . CASSYKGEVSPYEQYF TGTGCCAGCAGTTACAAAGGGGAGGTCAGCCCTTACGAGCAGTACTTC
TRBD1 TRBJ2-7 TRBV5-1 . CASSLGGQGFNEQYF TGCGCCAGCAGCTTGGGAGGACAGGGTTTCAACGAGCAGTACTTC
. TRBJ1-2 TRBV28 . CASSLRADGYTF TGTGCCAGCAGTTTGAGGGCGGATGGCTACACCTTC
TRBD1 TRBJ1-4 TRBV10-3 . CAISGQGDEKLFF TGTGCCATCAGTGGACAGGGGGATGAAAAACTGTTTTTT
TRBD2 TRBJ2-5 TRBV6-5 . CASSSLAMQETQYF TGTGCCAGCAGTTCACTAGCGATGCAAGAGACCCAGTACTTC
. TRBJ1-5 TRBV6-2/TRBV6-3 . CASSYDSNQPQHF TGTGCCAGCAGTTACGACAGTAATCAGCCCCAGCATTTT
TRBD2 TRBJ2-3 TRBV5-1 . CASSLWRGGTDTQYF TGCGCCAGCAGCTTGTGGCGGGGGGGGACAGATACGCAGTATTTT
. TRBJ1-6 TRBV10-3 . CAIRDSDNSPLHF TGTGCCATCAGGGACAGCGATAATTCACCCCTCCACTTT
TRBD1 TRBJ2-1 TRBV27 . CASSLEGQPQFF TGTGCCAGCAGTTTAGAGGGACAGCCCCAGTTCTTC
TRBD2 TRBJ2-4 TRBV9 . CASSAGGAKNIQYF TGTGCCAGCAGCGCGGGAGGAGCCAAAAACATTCAGTACTTC
TRBD1 TRBJ1-5 TRBV28 . CASSSGQGFNQPQHF TGTGCCAGCAGTTCGGGACAGGGGTTCAATCAGCCCCAGCATTTT
. TRBJ1-4 TRBV27 . CASSWAATNEKLFF TGTGCCAGCAGTTGGGCTGCAACTAATGAAAAACTGTTTTTT
TRBD2 TRBJ2-5 TRBV5-1 . CASSLVPGLAGGGTETQYF TGCGCCAGCAGCTTGGTTCCGGGACTAGCGGGGGGCGGGACAGAGACCCAGTACTTC
. TRBJ2-3 TRBV28 . CASSLSGSRPRDTQYF TGTGCCAGCAGTTTATCGGGTTCTCGGCCACGGGATACGCAGTATTTT
TRBD1 TRBJ1-1 TRBV5-6 . CASSRTGASEAFF TGTGCCAGCAGCCGAACAGGGGCCTCCGAAGCTTTCTTT
. TRBJ1-4 TRBV7-6 . CASSLSPRGGNEKLFF TGTGCCAGCAGCTTAAGCCCTCGAGGGGGTAATGAAAAACTGTTTTTT
. TRBJ2-7 TRBV7-2 . CASSLARITYEQYF TGTGCCAGCAGCTTAGCGCGAATTACCTACGAGCAGTACTTC
. TRBJ2-3 TRBV6-5 . CASRAGGTDTQYF TGTGCCAGCAGAGCAGGGGGCACAGATACGCAGTATTTT
. TRBJ2-2 TRBV5-4 . CASSPPPGHTGELFF TGTGCCAGCAGCCCCCCCCCAGGGCACACCGGGGAGCTGTTTTTT
. TRBJ1-3 TRBV24-1 . CATSEGGVSSGNTIYF TGTGCCACCAGTGAAGGAGGGGTTAGCTCTGGAAACACCATATATTTT
TRBD2 TRBJ2-5 TRBV15 few CATSTHLAGGLETQYF TGTGCCACCAGCACCCACCTAGCGGGGGGCCTGGAGACCCAGTACTTC
. TRBJ2-5 TRBV5-8 . CASSLDGPGETQYF TGTGCCAGCAGCTTGGACGGCCCCGGGGAGACCCAGTACTTC
. TRBJ2-5 TRBV3-1/TRBV3-2 . CASSQEGRTGQETQYF TGTGCCAGCAGCCAAGAAGGGCGGACGGGACAAGAGACCCAGTACTTC
. TRBJ2-5 TRBV7-7 . CASSLGQGGGQETQYF TGTGCCAGCAGCTTAGGGCAGGGAGGGGGCCAAGAGACCCAGTACTTC
TRBD1 TRBJ2-2 TRBV11-3 . CASSPGTGGPGELFF TGTGCCAGCAGCCCCGGGACAGGGGGTCCCGGGGAGCTGTTTTTT
. TRBJ2-2 TRBV6-5 . CASSYSQTNTGELFF TGTGCCAGCAGTTATTCACAAACGAACACCGGGGAGCTGTTTTTT
TRBD1 TRBJ1-2 TRBV12-3/TRBV12-4 once CASSPDRAYGYTF TGTGCCAGCAGTCCCGACAGGGCCTATGGCTACACCTTC
TRBD1 TRBJ1-5 TRBV10-3 . CAIGTGDSNQPQHF TGTGCCATCGGAACAGGGGATAGCAATCAGCCCCAGCATTTT
TRBD2 TRBJ2-2 TRBV6-4 . CASSGTSNTGELFF TGTGCCAGCAGCGGGACTAGCAACACCGGGGAGCTGTTTTTT
TRBD1 TRBJ1-1 TRBV19 . CASSILQGTTEAFF TGTGCCAGTAGTATTCTACAGGGGACCACTGAAGCTTTCTTT
TRBD2 TRBJ2-5 TRBV6-2/TRBV6-3 . CASSYAGGRKAQYF TGTGCCAGCAGTTACGCGGGGGGCCGGAAGGCCCAGTACTTC
. TRBJ1-1 TRBV14 . CASSQDRVTTEAFF TGTGCCAGCAGCCAAGACAGGGTGACCACTGAAGCTTTCTTT
TRBD1 TRBJ1-3 TRBV30 . CAWTQGAGGNTIYF TGTGCCTGGACTCAGGGGGCTGGTGGAAACACCATATATTTT
. TRBJ1-1 TRBV5-8 once CASSSGMNTEAFF TGTGCCAGCAGCTCAGGGATGAACACTGAAGCTTTCTTT
TRBD1 TRBJ2-5 TRBV6-5 once CASSPMTGAETQYF TGTGCCAGCAGCCCGATGACAGGGGCAGAGACCCAGTACTTC
. TRBJ2-2 TRBV6-2/TRBV6-3 . CASSSVTLYTGELFF TGTGCCAGCAGTTCAGTGACTCTGTACACCGGGGAGCTGTTTTTT
TRBD1 TRBJ2-2 TRBV6-4 . CASSVSRRDRGDTGELFF TGTGCCAGCAGTGTATCTCGCCGGGACAGGGGAGACACCGGGGAGCTGTTTTTT
. TRBJ2-2 TRBV7-9 . CASSLVGGTNTGELFF TGTGCCAGCAGCTTAGTTGGGGGGACCAACACCGGGGAGCTGTTTTTT
TRBD2 TRBJ2-3 TRBV7-6 few CASSLIAGSTDTQYF TGTGCCAGCAGCTTAATAGCGGGGTCTACAGATACGCAGTATTTT
. TRBJ2-3 TRBV5-1 few CASSLTGILTNTQYF TGCGCCAGCAGCTTGACGGGGATTCTTACAAATACGCAGTATTTT
. TRBJ2-2 TRBV9 . CASSVWAGTNTGELFF TGTGCCAGCAGCGTATGGGCGGGGACGAACACCGGGGAGCTGTTTTTT
TRBD1 TRBJ2-2 TRBV18 . CASSRWDRADTGELFF TGTGCCAGCTCACGATGGGACAGGGCAGACACCGGGGAGCTGTTTTTT
TRBD2 TRBJ2-1 TRBV2 . CASRRIITSDEQFF TGTGCCAGCAGACGCATTATTACTAGCGATGAGCAGTTCTTC
. TRBJ2-3 TRBV11-2 . CASSAQSRDTQYF TGTGCCAGCAGCGCGCAGTCCAGGGATACGCAGTATTTT
TRBD1 TRBJ1-3 TRBV3-1/TRBV3-2 . CASSQGQGPLSGNTIYF TGTGCCAGCAGCCAAGGACAGGGTCCCCTCTCTGGAAACACCATATATTTT
. TRBJ2-3 TRBV20-1 few CSASLRDSRTDTQYF TGCAGTGCTAGTCTCCGGGACTCTCGCACAGATACGCAGTATTTT
. TRBJ1-4 TRBV19 once CASSSTGISHEKLFF TGTGCCAGTAGTTCCACCGGGATTTCCCATGAAAAACTGTTTTTT
. TRBJ1-4 TRBV7-9 . CASRGEKLFF TGTGCCAGCCGGGGGGAAAAACTGTTTTTT
TRBD1 TRBJ1-1 TRBV5-1 . CASSVAGQTNTEAFF TGCGCCAGCAGCGTCGCGGGACAGACGAACACTGAAGCTTTCTTT
TRBD1 TRBJ2-6 TRBV19 . CASSPGTGSGGANVLTF TGTGCCTCCTCACCCGGGACAGGGTCTGGTGGGGCCAACGTCCTGACTTTC
. TRBJ1-2 TRBV6-4 . CASSEQGWVGGYTF TGTGCCAGCAGTGAACAGGGATGGGTGGGCGGCTACACCTTC
TRBD1 TRBJ2-7 TRBV3-1/TRBV3-2 . CASSQGTGGYQQYF TGTGCCAGCAGCCAAGGGACAGGGGGCTATCAGCAGTACTTC
TRBD1 TRBJ1-2 TRBV10-1 . CASSESSGGYGYTF TGCGCCAGCAGTGAGTCTTCAGGGGGATATGGCTACACCTTC